What follows are 23 T cell receptor beta chains derived from one specimen sequenced in a study of T-cell memory formation after mild COVID-19. TCRdb called the 5' RACE reads again in MiXCR, with one record for every CDR3 protein. Of roughly 100,000 distinct CDR3 sequences in the sample, about a sixth are singletons; the top ten hold 28%. Material for sequencing was PBMCs or a T cell subset sorted from them (not recorded which). Receptors originate from an adult woman who had mild COVID-19 (a few samples of this study predate the infection). Cell type and time point are not known.

This clonotype was found many times. The gene calls are TRBV7-3 and TRBJ2-7; 7 bases align to TRBD2. The germline CDR1 and CDR2 sequences are SGHTA and FQGTGA. V gave up 2 bases and J gave up 3 bases; unmatched junction bases: 4. The CDR3 is 14 residues long. CDR3 region: CASSLGSSGYEQYF. The CDR3 region has the DNA TGTGCCAGCAGCTTAGGGTCTAGCGGCTACGAGCAGTACTTC.

V usage is TRBV27 and J usage is TRBJ2-3; D is possibly TRBD1 or TRBD2 (5 bases each). Per the germline V gene, CDR1 is MNHEY and CDR2 is SMNVEV (reference sequence). The V end was cut by 5 bases, the J end by 4 bases, with 16 bases between. CDR3 length: 15 residues. The CDR3 DNA is TGTGCCAGCAGTCCCCGGACTGGGGGTCCAGATACGCAGTATTTT. Translating gives CASSPRTGGPDTQYF.

The chain joins TRBV11-2 to TRBJ1-1; weak D call: TRBD1 (6 bases). Trimming took 3 bases from V and 2 from J, leaving 10 bases between them. CDR3 length: 14 amino acids. CDR1 SGHAT and CDR2 FQNNGV come from the germline V gene. The CDR3 here is CASSLYRANTEAFF. CDR3 nucleotides: TGTGCCAGCAGCTTGTACAGGGCCAACACTGAAGCTTTCTTT.

This clonotype was counted a few times. CDR3 protein: CATSRDVLAANTDTQYF. The CDR3 bases are TGTGCCACCAGCAGAGATGTCCTCGCGGCCAACACAGATACGCAGTATTTT. This chain links TRBV15 with TRBJ2-3, with D unresolved. Germline V gene sequence: CDR1 LNHNV, CDR2 YYDKDF (reference sequence). This CDR3 spans 17 amino acids. V lost 0 bases, J lost 2 bases, and 15 bases lay in between.

The chain links TRBV7-9 to TRBJ2-1, with 8 bases that match TRBD2. The germline CDR1 and CDR2 sequences are SEHNR and FQNEAQ (reference sequence). The CDR3 spans 15 residues. The V and J ends lost 0 bases and 7 bases, in that order; junction bases with no gene match: 5. CDR3 protein: CASSLATGRGNEQFF. The CDR3 DNA reads TGTGCCAGCAGCTTAGCCACCGGGAGGGGGAATGAGCAGTTCTTC. The complete variable domain, with remaining parts taken from reference TRBV7-9 and TRBJ2-1, reads DTGVSQNPRHKITKRGQNVTFRCDPISEHNRLYWYRQTLGQGPEFLTYFQNEAQLEKSRLLSDRFSAERPKGSFSTLEIQRTEQGDSAMYLCASSLATGRGNEQFFGPGTRLTVL.

The chain has TRBV27 and TRBJ2-7, with TRBD2 identical over 12 bases. The CDR3 runs to 16 residues. Unmatched junction bases numbered 2, after V lost 0 bases and J lost 2 bases. CDR1 is MNHEY, CDR2 SMNVEV, per germline (reference sequence). This CDR3 is CASSLSPSGGAYEQYF. The CDR3 region has the DNA TGTGCCAGCAGTTTATCCCCTAGCGGGGGGGCCTACGAGCAGTACTTC.

The J gene is TRBJ2-1, the V gene TRBV3-1; TRBD2 aligns across 8 bases. The CDR3 has 15 residues. Germline V gene sequence: CDR1 LGHDT, CDR2 YNNKEL (reference sequence). Trimming cost V 4 bases and J 9 bases; bases outside gene matches: 11. Here the CDR3 reads CASSPTSGGGIEQFF. CDR3 bases: TGTGCCAGCAGCCCCACCAGCGGGGGAGGCATTGAGCAGTTCTTC.

The chain has TRBV19 and TRBJ2-2; D uncertain. There are 14 residues in the CDR3. The V gene's germline CDR1 is LNHDA and CDR2 SQIVND (reference sequence). With 5 bases removed from V and 2 bases from J, the gap between germline ends came to 9 bases. The CDR3 DNA is TGTGCCAGTAGTGTCTACTTTAACACCGGGGAGCTGTTTTTT. This translates into CASSVYFNTGELFF.

Only a few counts were recorded for this clonotype. This rearrangement joins TRBV7-9 to TRBJ2-3, with 10 bases aligning to TRBD2. Germline-derived CDR1 and CDR2 are SEHNR and FQNEAQ (reference sequence). Germline trimming cut 5 bases from V and 0 bases from J; bases unmatched to any gene: 5. The CDR3 is 16 residues long. CDR3 bases: TGTGCCAGCAGCATGGGACTAGCGACTAGCACAGATACGCAGTATTTT. Its translation: CASSMGLATSTDTQYF. The complete variable domain, with remaining parts taken from reference TRBV7-9 and TRBJ2-3, reads DTGVSQNPRHKITKRGQNVTFRCDPISEHNRLYWYRQTLGQGPEFLTYFQNEAQLEKSRLLSDRFSAERPKGSFSTLEIQRTEQGDSAMYLCASSMGLATSTDTQYFGPGTRLTVL.

This clonotype was found a few times. This chain joins TRBV6-5 and TRBJ2-3, with 7 bases identical to TRBD2. Germline trimming cut 2 bases from V and 1 base from J; bases unmatched to any gene: 3. CDR3 size: 15 residues. Looked up from germline, CDR1 is MNHEY and CDR2 is SVGAGI. The CDR3 DNA reads TGTGCCAGCAGTTACCTAGGGAGGGGCACAGATACGCAGTATTTT. Its protein is CASSYLGRGTDTQYF.

This clonotype has a handful of counts. The rearrangement links TRBV4-1 to TRBJ2-3; the match to TRBD2 covers 8 bases. Per germline, CDR1 MGHRA and CDR2 YSYEKL. J was trimmed by 6 bases and V by 4 bases; bases with no gene match: 15. The CDR3 has 17 amino acids. In nucleotides, the CDR3 is TGCGCCAGCAGCCCTAAGATGTCGGGGGGGCCATCGGATACGCAGTATTTT. Translated, it gives CASSPKMSGGPSDTQYF.

This clonotype occurred a few times. The chain recombines TRBV20-1 with TRBJ1-2; 11 bases are shared with TRBD1. From germline, CDR1 is DFQATT and CDR2 SNEGSKA (reference sequence). Trimming cost V 0 bases and J 6 bases; bases outside gene matches: 6. This CDR3 spans 15 amino acids. CDR3 sequence: CSARELGTGGNGYTF. The CDR3 DNA is TGCAGTGCTAGAGAGCTAGGGACAGGGGGGAATGGCTACACCTTC.

This clonotype was counted a single time. The chain is built from TRBV12-3 or TRBV12-4 and TRBJ1-5; 7 bases match TRBD1. The V and J ends lost 6 bases and 4 bases, in that order; junction bases with no gene match: 6. This CDR3 region has 14 residues. This chain's CDR3 is CASRYGQVNQPQHF. The CDR3 nucleotides are TGTGCCAGCAGATACGGACAGGTTAATCAGCCCCAGCATTTT.

This clonotype was observed a handful of times. The chain combines TRBV29-1 with TRBJ2-7; the D gene is possibly TRBD2 (6 bases). V lost 1 base and J 3 bases, leaving 10 bases between the germline ends. CDR3 length: 13 residues. Germline lookup yields CDR1 SQVTM and CDR2 ANQGSEA. In nucleotides, the CDR3 is TGCAGCGTTGAAGGGCAGGGAGGCTACGAGCAGTACTTC. Translation gives CSVEGQGGYEQYF.

This chain joins TRBV7-2 and TRBJ2-7; TRBD2 matches at 10 bases. CDR1 and CDR2 from the germline V gene are SGHTA and FQGNSA. Trimming cost V 4 bases and J 5 bases; bases outside gene matches: 8. The CDR3 is made up of 15 amino acids. DNA for the CDR3: TGTGCCAGCAGCTGGTTAGCGGGAGGAGTGGACGAGCAGTACTTC. This codes for CASSWLAGGVDEQYF.

The table lists this clonotype with a few counts. The CDR3, as DNA: TGTGCCAGCAGTTTGGCGGGAGGGCTCCCAGATACGCAGTATTTT. Translated: CASSLAGGLPDTQYF. The V and J genes are TRBV27 and TRBJ2-3; 9 nucleotides match TRBD2. CDR3 length: 15 amino acids. Germline CDR1 and CDR2: MNHEY and SMNVEV (reference sequence). The V and J ends lost 3 bases and 4 bases, in that order; junction bases with no gene match: 5.

In its sample, this clonotype was seen many times. This sequence joins TRBV7-8 and TRBJ2-1; D is undetermined. Germline V gene sequence: CDR1 SGHVS, CDR2 FQNEAQ. This CDR3 contains 11 residues. Deletions cut 1 base from V and 10 bases from J, with 5 bases between. In DNA, the CDR3 is TGTGCCAGCAGCTTAGGAGAGGAGCAGTTCTTC. This codes for CASSLGEEQFF.

The genes are TRBV7-2 and TRBJ2-2; D unclear. From germline, CDR1 is SGHTA and CDR2 FQGNSA. The CDR3 runs to 12 residues. Deletions cut 1 base from V and 6 bases from J, with 3 bases between. CDR3 DNA sequence: TGTGCCAGCAGCTTAGATCCCGGGGAGCTGTTTTTT. It yields the protein CASSLDPGELFF.

The chain joins TRBV27 to TRBJ1-6; 8 bases align to TRBD1. The CDR3 sequence is 15 residues long. V shed 5 bases and J 3 bases; nucleotides not matched to a gene: 3. The germline V gene encodes CDR1 MNHEY and CDR2 SMNVEV (reference sequence). The CDR3 sequence is CASSPTGDYNSPLHF. As DNA, the CDR3 is TGTGCCAGCAGTCCGACAGGGGACTATAATTCACCCCTCCACTTT.

V and J are TRBV24-1 and TRBJ2-5; 9 bases are shared with TRBD2. V was clipped by 6 bases and J by 5 bases; unmatched bases: 12. Germline CDR1 KGHDR, CDR2 SFDVKD. The CDR3 length is 16 residues. The chain's CDR3 is CATSSAGGPGLETQYF. The CDR3 nucleotides read TGTGCCACCAGTTCTGCGGGAGGGCCGGGATTGGAGACCCAGTACTTC.

This clonotype showed up just a few times. V usage is TRBV10-3 and J usage is TRBJ1-4, with D possibly TRBD1 on 5 matching bases. Trimming took 8 bases from V and 5 from J, leaving 12 bases between them. The CDR3 has 13 amino acids. The germline V gene encodes CDR1 ENHRY and CDR2 SYGVKD. The CDR3, as DNA: TGTGCCATCCGGGACTTGACCAATGAAAAACTGTTTTTT. Translation gives CAIRDLTNEKLFF.

This sequence joins TRBV7-3 and TRBJ1-1; D ambiguous. The CDR3 spans 14 residues. Germline values: CDR1 SGHTA, CDR2 FQGTGA. Trimming removed 1 base from V and 1 base from J, with 7 bases in between. CDR3 in DNA: TGTGCCAGCAGCTTAAGATTCCGGAACACTGAAGCTTTCTTT. The encoded protein is CASSLRFRNTEAFF.

The rearrangement links TRBV6-4 to TRBJ2-3, with TRBD2 matching over 10 bases. Trimming removed 0 bases from V and 2 bases from J; junction bases left unmatched: 2. CDR3 length: 16 residues. CDR1 MRHNA and CDR2 SNTAGT come from the germline V gene. The CDR3 reads CASSDSTSGHTDTQYF. In DNA form, the CDR3 reads TGTGCCAGCAGTGACTCGACTAGCGGGCACACAGATACGCAGTATTTT.